This TCR delta chain was documented in a study of gamma-delta chains in newborns, infants, children. Whole-study context: Microbial exposure reportedly drives polyclonal innate γδ T cell expansion after birth.

This CDR3 has 22 residues. Germline CDR1 and CDR2: GEAIGNYY and EKD. The V and J ends lost 3 bases and 0 bases, in that order; junction bases with no gene match: 24. TCRdb reanalysed the reads via CATT. The table records 9,000 to 9,500 delta-chain clones, about 23% of them present only once. This clone appeared a single time. This sequence joins TRDV2 and TRDJ1; 10 bases line up with TRDD3. Sequencing was carried out using blood. The sequence was collected from a child who was a newborn, infant or young child, either healthy, febrile or measles-vaccinated (not recorded which). The CDR3 DNA reads as TGTGCCTGTGACTCCGTGTGGACTGGGGGATGCACCCATTCTCTGAACACCGATAAACTCATCTTT. It yields the protein CACDSVWTGGCTHSLNTDKLIF.